This T cell receptor (beta chain) was observed in a study of tumor-infiltrating lymphocytes in primary liver carcinoma. Study in general: Samples gave roughly 3.5 to 7.5 million productive TCRbeta reads, similar across tissue types.

Per the germline V gene, CDR1 is SGHDT and CDR2 is YYEEEE. The CDR3 consists of 14 residues. V was pared by 1 base and J by 3 bases, with 11 bases between. Priming with a constant-region primer yielded TCR beta cDNA from about 510 ng total RNA. Libraries covering TCR beta were generated through three nested multiplex PCR rounds (using a slightly modified ARM-PCR). It was with TRBV1-TRBV30 forward primers and a C-beta reverse primer that the first two PCR rounds were run, at about 10 cycles each. TCRdb recomputed calls from the multiplex PCR reads with MiXCR, one row per CDR3 protein. The sample lists around 330,000 distinct CDR3 sequences, 65% occurring once. The researchers obtained blood RNA from unsorted whole blood and also extracted germline DNA. The collection of 4 to 4.5 milliliters of peripheral blood preceded surgery.

The clonotype comes from a man in his forties with primary liver carcinoma and hepatitis B virus infection. Sequencing was carried out using peripheral blood. This chain connects TRBV5-6 to TRBJ2-7; possible D gene TRBD2, 6 bases. This chain's CDR3 is CASSLTVGSYEQYF. In DNA, the CDR3 is TGTGCCAGCAGCTTGACAGTCGGGAGCTACGAGCAGTACTTC.